This TCR beta chain was recorded in a study of T cell changes during pregnancy in multiple sclerosis. This CDR3 spans 13 amino acids. Germline assignment: CDR1 SGHAT and CDR2 FQNNGV. Trimming left V 4 bases short and J 5 bases short, with 11 bases between. Using immunoSEQ multiplex PCR, the repertoire was profiled, and TCRdb retains in-frame clones only, with some absent. In the table there are tens of thousands of clones, about 90% of which are singletons. The TCR sequence derives from a female donor in good health, enrolled as a control in a pregnancy study. The material sequenced was peripheral blood, taken in the third trimester of pregnancy. V is TRBV11-2 and J is TRBJ1-2, with TRBD1 as a possible D gene (5 bases). As DNA, the CDR3 is TGTGCCAGCAGCTCTACAGGCTTGTATGGCTACACCTTC. Translating gives CASSSTGLYGYTF.